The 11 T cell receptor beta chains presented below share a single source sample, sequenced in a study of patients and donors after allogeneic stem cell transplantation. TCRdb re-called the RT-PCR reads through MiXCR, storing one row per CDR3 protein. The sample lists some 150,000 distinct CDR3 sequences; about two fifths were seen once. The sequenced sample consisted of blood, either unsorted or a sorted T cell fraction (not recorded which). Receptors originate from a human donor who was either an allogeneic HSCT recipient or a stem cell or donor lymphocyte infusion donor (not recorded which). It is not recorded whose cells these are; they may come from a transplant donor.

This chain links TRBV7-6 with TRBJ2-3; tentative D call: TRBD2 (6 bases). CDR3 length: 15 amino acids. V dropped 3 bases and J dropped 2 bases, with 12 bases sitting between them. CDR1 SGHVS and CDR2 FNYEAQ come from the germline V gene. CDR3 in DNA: TGTGCCAGCAGCTTTGATGCGGGACCCACAGATACGCAGTATTTT. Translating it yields CASSFDAGPTDTQYF.

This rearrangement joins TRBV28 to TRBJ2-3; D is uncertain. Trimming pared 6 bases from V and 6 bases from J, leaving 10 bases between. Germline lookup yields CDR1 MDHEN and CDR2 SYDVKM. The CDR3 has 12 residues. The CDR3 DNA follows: TGTGCCAGCAGCCGGCAATGGGATACGCAGTATTTT. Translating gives CASSRQWDTQYF.

The DNA for the CDR3 is TGTGCCAGCAGGACAGCAGGGGGCCGGACAGATACGCAGTATTTT. It specifies CASRTAGGRTDTQYF. This chain connects TRBV25-1 to TRBJ2-3; 8 positions agree with TRBD1. Germline CDR1 is MGHDK and CDR2 is SYGVNS. This CDR3 spans 15 amino acids. V dropped 6 bases and J dropped 3; count of bases not matched to a gene: 8. Complete variable domain (other parts from reference TRBV25-1 and TRBJ2-3): EADIYQTPRYLVIGTGKKITLECSQTMGHDKMYWYQQDPGMELHLIHYSYGVNSTEKGDLSSESTVSRIRTEHFPLTLESARPSHTSQYLCASRTAGGRTDTQYFGPGTRLTVL.

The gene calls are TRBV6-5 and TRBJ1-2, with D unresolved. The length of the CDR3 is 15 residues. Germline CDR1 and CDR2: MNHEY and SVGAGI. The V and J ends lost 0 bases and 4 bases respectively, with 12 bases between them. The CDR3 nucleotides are TGTGCCAGCAGTTACTCCGGGCAACCCACCTATGGCTACACCTTC. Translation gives CASSYSGQPTYGYTF.

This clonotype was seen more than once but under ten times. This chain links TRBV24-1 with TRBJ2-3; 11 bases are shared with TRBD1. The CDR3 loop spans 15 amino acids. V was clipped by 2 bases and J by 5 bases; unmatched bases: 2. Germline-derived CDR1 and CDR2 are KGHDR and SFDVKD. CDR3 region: CATSDWTGGKDTQYF. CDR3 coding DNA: TGTGCCACCAGTGATTGGACAGGGGGCAAAGATACGCAGTATTTT.

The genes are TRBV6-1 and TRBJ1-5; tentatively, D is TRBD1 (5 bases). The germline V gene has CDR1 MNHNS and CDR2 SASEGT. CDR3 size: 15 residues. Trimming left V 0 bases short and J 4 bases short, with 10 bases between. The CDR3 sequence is CASSEAGEGNQPQHF. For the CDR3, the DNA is TGTGCCAGCAGTGAAGCGGGGGAGGGGAATCAGCCCCAGCATTTT.

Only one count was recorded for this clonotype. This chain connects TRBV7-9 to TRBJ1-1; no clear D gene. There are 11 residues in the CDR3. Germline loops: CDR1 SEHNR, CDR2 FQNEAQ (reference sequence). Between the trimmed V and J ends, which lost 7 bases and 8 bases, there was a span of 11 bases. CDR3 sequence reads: CASNLGGEAFF. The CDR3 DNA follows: TGTGCCAGCAACCTAGGTGGGGAAGCTTTCTTT.

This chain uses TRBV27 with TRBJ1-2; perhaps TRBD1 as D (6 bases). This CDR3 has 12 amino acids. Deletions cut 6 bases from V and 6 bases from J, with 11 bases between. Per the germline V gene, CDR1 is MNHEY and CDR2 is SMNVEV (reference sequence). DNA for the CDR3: TGTGCCAGCAGCGCTGACAGGAATGGCTACACCTTC. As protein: CASSADRNGYTF.

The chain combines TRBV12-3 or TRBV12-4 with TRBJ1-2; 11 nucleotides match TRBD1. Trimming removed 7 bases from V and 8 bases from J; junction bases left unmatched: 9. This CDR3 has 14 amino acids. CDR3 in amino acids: CASTGQGAFRGYTF. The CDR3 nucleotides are TGTGCCAGCACAGGACAGGGGGCCTTCCGGGGCTACACCTTC.

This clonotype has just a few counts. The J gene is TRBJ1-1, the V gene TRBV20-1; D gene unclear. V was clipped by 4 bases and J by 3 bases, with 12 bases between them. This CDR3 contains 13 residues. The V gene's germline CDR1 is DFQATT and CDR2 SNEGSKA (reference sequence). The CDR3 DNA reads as TGCAGTGCTACCCAGGACCCGGACACTGAAGCTTTCTTT. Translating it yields CSATQDPDTEAFF.

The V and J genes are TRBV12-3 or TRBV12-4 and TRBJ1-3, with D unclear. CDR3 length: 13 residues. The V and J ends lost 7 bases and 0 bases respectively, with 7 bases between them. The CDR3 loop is CASIALSGNTIYF. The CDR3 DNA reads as TGTGCCAGCATAGCACTCTCTGGAAACACCATATATTTT.